The clone carrying this TCR beta chain was detected only a few times. V gave up 0 bases and J gave up 7 bases; unmatched junction bases: 3. Germline V gene sequence: CDR1 LGHNA, CDR2 YSLEER. This CDR3 has 16 residues. This entry comes from a study of cytomegalovirus exposure and HLA in healthy donors. Study at large: One earlier analysis, a look at approximately 190 million T cells, found some 100 million unique TCR beta sequences.

13 Jbeta primers and 60 Vbeta primers were used for the PCR. Sequenced by immunoSEQ multiplex PCR; TCRdb stores in-frame clones only, minus some. The data contain 85,000 to 120,000 clones, over 60% of them singletons. The sequenced material came from PBMCs. This clonotype was obtained from a male donor in good health and CMV-seropositive. The V and J genes are TRBV4-3 and TRBJ2-7; the match to TRBD2 covers 16 bases. The CDR3 sequence is CASSQEGTSGRGEQYF. The CDR3 DNA sequence: TGCGCCAGCAGCCAAGAAGGGACTAGCGGGAGGGGGGAGCAGTACTTC.